The sequence of this T cell receptor beta chain was determined in a study of blood T cell repertoires in COVID-19. Study context: PBMCs, B-cell-depleted T cells, or T cells provided the cDNA or gDNA that made up the material.

The CDR3 is made up of 15 amino acids. Germline lookup yields CDR1 KGHSH and CDR2 LQKENI. V shed 2 bases and J 7 bases; nucleotides not matched to a gene: 7. TCRdb's table, derived via immunoSEQ multiplex PCR, lists solely in-frame clones and lacks some. The repertoire includes about 58,000 clones, 85% to 90% of them detected once, and roughly 5.1% sits in the top ten. This clonotype was obtained from a man aged 35 to 55 with active COVID-19. Sequencing was carried out using peripheral blood. This chain links TRBV18 with TRBJ2-2; 7 bases agree with TRBD1. As DNA, the CDR3 is TGTGCCAGCTCACCAGGCAGGGGGACGGACGGGGAGCTGTTTTTT. Translation gives CASSPGRGTDGELFF.